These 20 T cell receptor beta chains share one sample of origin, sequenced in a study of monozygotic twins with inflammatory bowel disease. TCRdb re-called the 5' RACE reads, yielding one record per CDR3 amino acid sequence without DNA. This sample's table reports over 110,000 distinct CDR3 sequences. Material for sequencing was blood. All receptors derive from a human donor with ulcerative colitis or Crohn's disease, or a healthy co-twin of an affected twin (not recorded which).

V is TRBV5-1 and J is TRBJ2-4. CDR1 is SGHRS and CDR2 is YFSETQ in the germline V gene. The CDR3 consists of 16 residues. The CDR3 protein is CASSLSESIAKNIQYF.

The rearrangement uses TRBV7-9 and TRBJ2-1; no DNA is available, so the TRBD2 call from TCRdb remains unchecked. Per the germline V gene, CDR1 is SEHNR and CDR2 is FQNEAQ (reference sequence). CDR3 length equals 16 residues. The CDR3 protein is CASSFEGSGSFYEQFF. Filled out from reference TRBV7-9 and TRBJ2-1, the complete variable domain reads DTGVSQNPRHKITKRGQNVTFRCDPISEHNRLYWYRQTLGQGPEFLTYFQNEAQLEKSRLLSDRFSAERPKGSFSTLEIQRTEQGDSAMYLCASSFEGSGSFYEQFFGPGTRLTVL.

CDR3 sequence: CASSFQGLSYNSPLHF. This chain joins TRBV7-2 and TRBJ1-6; lacking DNA, the TRBD1 call made by TCRdb goes unchecked. Per germline, CDR1 SGHTA and CDR2 FQGNSA. There are 16 residues in the CDR3.

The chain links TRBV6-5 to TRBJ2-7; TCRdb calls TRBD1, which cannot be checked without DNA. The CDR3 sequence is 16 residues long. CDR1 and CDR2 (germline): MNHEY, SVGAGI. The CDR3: CASSSKAPGQTYEQYF.

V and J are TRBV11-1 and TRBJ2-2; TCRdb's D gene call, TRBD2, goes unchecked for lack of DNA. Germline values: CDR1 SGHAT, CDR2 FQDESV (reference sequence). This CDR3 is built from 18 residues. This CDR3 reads CASSLTLRGGGNTGELFF.

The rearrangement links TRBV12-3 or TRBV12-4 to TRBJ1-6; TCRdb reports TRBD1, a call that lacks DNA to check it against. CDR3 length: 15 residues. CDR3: CASSFQGRRNSPLHF.

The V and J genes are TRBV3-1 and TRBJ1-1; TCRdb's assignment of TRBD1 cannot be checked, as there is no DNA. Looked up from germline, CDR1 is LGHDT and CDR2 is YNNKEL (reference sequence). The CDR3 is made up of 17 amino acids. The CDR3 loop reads CASSTHPRQGAHTEAFF.

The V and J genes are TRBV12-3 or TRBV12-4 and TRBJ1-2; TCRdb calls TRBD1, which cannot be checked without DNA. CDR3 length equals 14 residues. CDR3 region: CASRLNRVPYGYTF.

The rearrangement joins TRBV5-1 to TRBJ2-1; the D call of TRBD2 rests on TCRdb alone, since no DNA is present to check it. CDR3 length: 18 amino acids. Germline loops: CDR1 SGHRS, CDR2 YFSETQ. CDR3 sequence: CASSLGVIQGFAYNEQFF. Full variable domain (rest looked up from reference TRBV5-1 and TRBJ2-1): KAGVTQTPRYLIKTRGQQVTLSCSPISGHRSVSWYQQTPGQGLQFLFEYFSETQRNKGNFPGRFSGRQFSNSRSEMNVSTLELGDSALYLCASSLGVIQGFAYNEQFFGPGTRLTVL.

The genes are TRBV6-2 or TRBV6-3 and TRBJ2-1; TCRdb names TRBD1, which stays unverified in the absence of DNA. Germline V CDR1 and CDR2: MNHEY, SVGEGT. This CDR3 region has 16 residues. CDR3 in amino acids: CASSLLTRQGSGEQFF.

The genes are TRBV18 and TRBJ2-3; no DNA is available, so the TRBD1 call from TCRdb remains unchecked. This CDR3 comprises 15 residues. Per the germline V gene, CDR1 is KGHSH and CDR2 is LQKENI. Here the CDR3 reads CASSLLLSSTDTQYF.

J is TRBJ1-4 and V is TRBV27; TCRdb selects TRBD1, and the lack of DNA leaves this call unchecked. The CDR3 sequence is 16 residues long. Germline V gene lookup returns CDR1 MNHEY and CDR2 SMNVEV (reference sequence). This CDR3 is CASSLPRQDGNEKLFF.

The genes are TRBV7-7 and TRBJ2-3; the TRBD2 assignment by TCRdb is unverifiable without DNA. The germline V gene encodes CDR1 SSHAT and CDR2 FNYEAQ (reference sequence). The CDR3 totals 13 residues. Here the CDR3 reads CATSGGVSDTQYF. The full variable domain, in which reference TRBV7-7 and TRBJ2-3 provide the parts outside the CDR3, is GAGVSQSPRYKVTKRGQDVTLRCDPISSHATLYWYQQALGQGPEFLTYFNYEAQPDKSGLPSDRFSAERPEGSISTLTIQRTEQRDSAMYRCATSGGVSDTQYFGPGTRLTVL.

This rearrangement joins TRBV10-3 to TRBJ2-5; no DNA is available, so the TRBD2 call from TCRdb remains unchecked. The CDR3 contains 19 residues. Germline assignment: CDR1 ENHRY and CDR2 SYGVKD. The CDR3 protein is CAISESTSGGLTVEETQYF.

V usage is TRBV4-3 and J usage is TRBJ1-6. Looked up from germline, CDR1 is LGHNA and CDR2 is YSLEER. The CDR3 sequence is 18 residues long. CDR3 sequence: CASSQDRRQSSYNSPLHF.

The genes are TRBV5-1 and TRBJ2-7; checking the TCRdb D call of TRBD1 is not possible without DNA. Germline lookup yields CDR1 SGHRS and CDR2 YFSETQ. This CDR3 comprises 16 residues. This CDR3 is CASSLQKPGQGYEQYF.

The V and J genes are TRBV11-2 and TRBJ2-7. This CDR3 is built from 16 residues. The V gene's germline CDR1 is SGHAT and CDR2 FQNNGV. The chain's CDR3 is CASSLGVTGITYEQYF.

CDR3 sequence: CAWSVDRYEQYF. V and J are TRBV30 and TRBJ2-7; TCRdb's D call, TRBD1, is unchecked because there is no DNA. This CDR3 comprises 12 residues. CDR1 is GTSNPN and CDR2 is SVGIG in the germline V gene (reference sequence). The entire variable domain, with the rest obtained from reference TRBV30 and TRBJ2-7, is as follows: SQTIHQWPATLVQPVGSPLSLECTVEGTSNPNLYWYRQAAGRGLQLLFYSVGIGQISSEVPQNLSASRPQDRQFILSSKKLLLSDSGFYLCAWSVDRYEQYFGPGTRLTVT.

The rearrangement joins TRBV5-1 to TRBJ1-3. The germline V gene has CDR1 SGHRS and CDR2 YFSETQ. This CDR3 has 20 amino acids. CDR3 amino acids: CASSLGHQPGGFGSGNTIYF.

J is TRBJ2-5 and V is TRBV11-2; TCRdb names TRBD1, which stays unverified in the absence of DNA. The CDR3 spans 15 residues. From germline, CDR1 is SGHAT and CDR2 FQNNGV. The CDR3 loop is CASSVGVWSGETQYF.